This TCR beta chain appears in the sequencing data of a study of PD-1 blockade in classical Hodgkin lymphoma. Findings of the study overall: By C4D1, CD4+ diversity increased significantly, especially in complete responders.

Using immunoSEQ multiplex PCR, the repertoire was profiled, and TCRdb retains in-frame clones only, with some absent. The data contain 24,000 or so clones, approximately 80% of them singletons. J lost 5 bases, V lost 2 bases, and 5 bases had no gene match. The length of the CDR3 is 15 residues. CDR1 ENHRY and CDR2 SYGVKD come from the germline V gene. All trial patients relapsed after autologous stem cell transplantation. A note on this clone: Antigen specificity is unknown.

This clonotype was obtained from a human donor with classical Hodgkin lymphoma. The chain couples TRBV10-3 to TRBJ2-2; 7 bases line up with TRBD1. The sequencing here drew on peripheral blood mononuclear cells (PBMCs), taken before the second cycle of nivolumab. CDR3 amino acids: CAISETGARTGELFF. CDR3 nucleotides: TGTGCCATCAGTGAGACAGGGGCTCGTACCGGGGAGCTGTTTTTT.